Sequencing of this T cell receptor (beta chain) was carried out in a study of T cells in Graves' hyperthyroidism and ophthalmopathy. Amplified TCR beta CDR3 regions came from RNA transcripts. HTBI primers were the set used in a first-round RT-PCR of the TCR CDR3. TCRdb reanalysed the multiplex PCR reads using MiXCR and keeps one entry per CDR3 protein. The sample has more than 150,000 distinct CDR3 sequences; about a sixth are singletons. J was trimmed by 9 bases and V by 8 bases; bases with no gene match: 6. Germline CDR1 and CDR2: DFQATT and SNEGSKA (reference sequence). This CDR3 has 13 residues. This TCR was recovered from a woman between 45 and 60 years old with Graves' hyperthyroidism. J is TRBJ2-1 and V is TRBV20-1; 14 bases match TRBD2. The sequenced sample was blood. CDR3 DNA sequence: TGCAGTACCGGGACTAGCGGGAGTGGTGAGCAGTTCTTC. Amino acid sequence: CSTGTSGSGEQFF.